The 10 T cell receptor gamma chains given below trace back to one sample, sequenced in a study of γδ T cells in repeated Plasmodium falciparum infection. Flow sorting of PBMC yielded separate Vgamma9/Vdelta2+ and Vdelta2-negative gammadelta T cell populations for bulk repertoire analysis. TCRdb processed the multiplex PCR reads again with the CATT caller. This table has about 15,000 gamma-chain clones, roughly 1.7% appearing once. Input material: gamma-delta T cells from blood. These receptors all come from a pool of human donors (malaria-infected and uninfected, not separated).

A note on this clone: It is likely a read error: a sequence one base away is far more abundant. Additional DNA sequences in this sample encode the identical CDR3. The chain employs TRGV4 and TRGJ1 or TRGJ2. Assignment of the J gene here rests on matching the DNA to germline, because TCRdb gives none. In germline, CDR1 is EGSTGY, CDR2 YDSYTSSV. The CDR3 is 17 amino acids. After removal of 8 bases from V and 0 bases from J, the junction contained 19 bases not matched to a gene. CDR3 DNA: TGTGCCACCTCAGAAGTGAGTAAGAGCGAGAATTATTATAAGAAACTCTTT. This codes for CATSEVSKSENYYKKLF.

This clone was counted many times. The mismatch at residue 9 between this DNA's translation and the TCRdb protein of a much larger clone likely reflects a read error; the protein shown is translated from the DNA. The chain uses TRGV4 and TRGJ1 or TRGJ2. TCRdb lists no J gene, so it was determined here by aligning the DNA to germline. In germline, CDR1 is EGSTGY, CDR2 YDSYTSSV. The CDR3 covers 13 residues. V was clipped by 3 bases and J by 11 bases; unmatched bases: 13. In nucleotides, the CDR3 is TGTGCCACCTGGGATTATTTAGGGGGGGAGAAACTCTTT. Protein sequence: CATWDYLGGEKLF.

Details on this clone: TCRdb lists the protein of a much larger clone for this DNA, which differs at residue 3, so this is likely a read error; the protein given here is translated from the DNA itself. The chain carries TRGV4 and TRGJ1 or TRGJ2. TCRdb lists no J gene, so it was determined here by aligning the DNA to germline. From germline, CDR1 is EGSTGY and CDR2 YDSYTSSV. The CDR3 has 16 amino acids. CDR3 protein: CAAWDGPRSNYYKKLF. CDR3 in DNA: TGTGCCGCCTGGGATGGGCCGAGATCGAATTATTATAAGAAACTCTTT.

Ten or more counts support this clone. This likely traces to a read error, being one base from a far larger clone. This sample also contains other DNA sequences that code for the same CDR3. TRGV9 is the V gene, and the J gene was not called. This CDR3 is 12 amino acids long. CDR1 is GITISATS and CDR2 is ISYDGTV in the germline V gene (reference sequence). This CDR3 is CALWEVHYKKLF. In DNA form, the CDR3 reads TGTGCCTTGTGGGAGGTGCACTATAAGAAGCTCTTT.

In the case of this clone: This DNA translates differently at residue 2 from the TCRdb protein, which is that of a much larger clone; a read error is likely, and the protein shown is the DNA's own translation. The chain carries TRGV9 and TRGJ1 or TRGJ2. Germline matching of the DNA provided the J gene here, since TCRdb leaves it blank. Germline V CDR1 and CDR2: GITISATS, ISYDGTV (reference sequence). CDR3 size: 13 residues. This CDR3 reads CTLWEVHTHKKLF. The CDR3 nucleotides are TGTACCTTGTGGGAGGTGCATACTCATAAGAAACTCTTT.

This clone was observed a handful of times. TCRdb records a much larger clone's protein for this DNA, with a difference at residue 7 that likely arises from a read error; the protein given is the translation of the DNA. This rearrangement joins TRGV9 to TRGJP. Because TCRdb records no J gene, it was assigned here through a match of the DNA to germline. The CDR3 extends over 18 amino acids. CDR1 is GITISATS, CDR2 ISYDGTV, per germline (reference sequence). V was clipped by 3 bases and J by 6 bases; unmatched bases: 11. CDR3 sequence: CALWEPSHGELGKKIKVF. Here the CDR3 DNA reads TGTGCCTTGTGGGAGCCCAGCCATGGAGAGTTGGGCAAAAAAATCAAGGTATTT.

This clone was detected a few times. Since a far larger clone is one base different, this is likely a read error. No J gene call was made, and the V gene is TRGV9. The CDR3 has 11 amino acids. From germline, CDR1 is GITISATS and CDR2 ISYDGTV (reference sequence). CDR3 DNA sequence: TGTGCCTTGTGGGAGGTGAAGGAGAAGCTCTTT. This gives the protein CALWEVKEKLF.

By sample share, this clone is medium-sized. This sequence joins TRGV5 and TRGJ1 or TRGJ2. The J segment lost 1 base and the V segment lost 0 bases, leaving 6 bases of the junction unmatched. The CDR3 runs 15 residues. CDR1 and CDR2 from the germline V gene are VINAFY and YDVSNSKD. CDR3 bases: TGTGCCACCTGGGACAGGCGGGAAAATTATTATAAGAAACTCTTT. Translated, it gives CATWDRRENYYKKLF.

Regarding this clone: A far larger clone lies a single base away; this is likely a read error. The sample has other DNA sequences that encode this CDR3 too. The V call is TRGV4, the J call TRGJ1 or TRGJ2. The J gene was not available in TCRdb and was assigned here by matching the DNA to germline segments. Germline assignment: CDR1 EGSTGY and CDR2 YDSYTSSV. The CDR3 has 13 amino acids. The ends lost 3 bases at V and 11 bases at J; junction bases unmatched: 13. CDR3 in amino acids: CATWDYLGREKLF. DNA of the CDR3: TGTGCCACCTGGGATTACTTAGGGAGGGAGAAACTCTTT.

This clone was seen a handful of times. This likely came from a read error, as a far larger clone is one base away. The identical CDR3 is also encoded by other nucleotide sequences in the sample. V gene TRGV9 combines with J gene TRGJ1 or TRGJ2. The J gene, missing from TCRdb, was assigned here through DNA to germline matching. This CDR3 has 13 residues. CDR1 and CDR2 (germline): GITISATS, ISYDGTV (reference sequence). The CDR3 DNA sequence: TGTGCCCTGTGTAAAACCTATTATTATAAGAAACTCTTT. This codes for CALCKTYYYKKLF.